Each of the 24 T cell receptor beta chains below was sequenced from the same sample in a study of T cells in Graves' hyperthyroidism and ophthalmopathy. Amplified TCR beta CDR3 regions derived from RNA transcripts. First-round RT-PCR of the TCR CDR3 relied on the HTBI primer set. TCRdb fed the multiplex PCR reads into MiXCR, producing one record per CDR3 protein. The sample consists of some 400,000 distinct CDR3 sequences, about 14% of them appearing once. The specimen was blood. Receptors originate from a woman aged 60-75 years with Graves' hyperthyroidism.

There are many counts of this clonotype. The rearrangement uses TRBV30 and TRBJ2-7; 14 positions agree with TRBD2. The junction had 3 bases not matched to a gene; V was cut back by 1 base and J by 7 bases. The CDR3 is 14 residues long. From germline, CDR1 is GTSNPN and CDR2 SVGIG (reference sequence). The DNA of the CDR3 is TGTGCCTGGAGTGGAGGACTAGCGGGAGGAGAGCAGTACTTC. This sequence encodes CAWSGGLAGGEQYF. The full variable domain, in which reference TRBV30 and TRBJ2-7 provide the parts outside the CDR3, is SQTIHQWPATLVQPVGSPLSLECTVEGTSNPNLYWYRQAAGRGLQLLFYSVGIGQISSEVPQNLSASRPQDRQFILSSKKLLLSDSGFYLCAWSGGLAGGEQYFGPGTRLTVT.

On this clonotype: A much larger clone differs from this one at a single base, so this may be a read error. This sequence joins TRBV18 and TRBJ1-1, with 9 bases fitting TRBD1. Germline loops: CDR1 KGHSH, CDR2 LQKENI. CDR3 length equals 15 residues. Trimming cost V 3 bases and J 5 bases; bases outside gene matches: 7. The CDR3 reads CASSPSTGGDTEAFF. Written as DNA, the CDR3 is TGTGCCAGCTCACCGTCGACAGGGGGGGATACTGAAGCTTTCTTT.

The genes are TRBV2 and TRBJ2-5; D possibly corresponds to TRBD1 (5 bases). The V end was cut by 6 bases, the J end by 4 bases, with 24 bases between. This CDR3 is 17 amino acids long. The germline CDR1 and CDR2 sequences are SNHLY and FYNNEI. The CDR3 spells CASSPRDREVRGETQYF. DNA of the CDR3: TGTGCCAGCAGCCCCCGAGACCGCGAGGTAAGGGGAGAGACCCAGTACTTC. Full variable domain (missing parts from reference TRBV2 and TRBJ2-5): EPEVTQTPSHQVTQMGQEVILRCVPISNHLYFYWYRQILGQKVEFLVSFYNNEISEKSEIFDDQFSVERPDGSNFTLKIRSTKLEDSAMYFCASSPRDREVRGETQYFGPGTRLLVL.

The rearrangement joins TRBV7-9 to TRBJ2-5, with no clear D. CDR1 is SEHNR, CDR2 FQNEAQ, per germline (reference sequence). The CDR3 has 14 residues. Trimming cost V 2 bases and J 2 bases, with 9 bases left between them. The CDR3 here is CASSLTWEQETQYF. The CDR3, as DNA: TGTGCCAGCAGCTTAACTTGGGAACAAGAGACCCAGTACTTC.

In its sample, this clonotype was seen many times. The chain is built from TRBV7-9 and TRBJ2-7; 8 bases align to TRBD1. Germline V lookup: CDR1 SEHNR, CDR2 FQNEAQ (reference sequence). This CDR3 region has 16 residues. The ends lost 6 bases at V and 4 bases at J; junction bases unmatched: 14. In DNA, the CDR3 is TGTGCCAGCAGTTCCCCCCAGGGGGCGGGACGGTACGAGCAGTACTTC. It yields the protein CASSSPQGAGRYEQYF.

This clonotype was seen many times. This chain joins TRBV6-1 and TRBJ2-3, with 7 bases lining up with TRBD2. The CDR3 runs 16 residues. Trimming took 6 bases from V and 5 from J; bases not matched to a gene: 14. The germline V gene encodes CDR1 MNHNS and CDR2 SASEGT. CDR3 sequence (DNA): TGTGCCAGCAGGATGGGTAGCGGGCCATGGGGAGATACGCAGTATTTT. Its protein is CASRMGSGPWGDTQYF.

The V gene is TRBV28, the J gene TRBJ2-1; 13 bases line up with TRBD2. The V and J ends lost 1 base and 5 bases, in that order; junction bases with no gene match: 5. This CDR3 has 17 amino acids. Germline V CDR1 and CDR2: MDHEN, SYDVKM. CDR3 protein: CASSLSGTSGIHNEQFF. The DNA of the CDR3 is TGTGCCAGCAGTTTATCCGGGACTAGCGGGATCCACAATGAGCAGTTCTTC.

The table lists this clonotype with a few counts. The gene calls are TRBV4-2 and TRBJ2-7, with D tentatively TRBD1 (8 bases). CDR1 is LGHNA, CDR2 YNFKEQ, per germline. V was trimmed by 0 bases and J by 2 bases, leaving 17 bases between them. CDR3 length: 17 amino acids. The DNA of the CDR3 is TGTGCCAGCAGCCAAGATCCCACAGGGGGGGGTGCCTACGAGCAGTACTTC. This encodes CASSQDPTGGGAYEQYF.

This clonotype was detected only once. The gene calls are TRBV30 and TRBJ1-2; 12 nucleotides line up with TRBD1. V lost 0 bases and J lost 8; bases outside the gene matches: 10. The CDR3 length is 16 residues. Per germline, CDR1 GTSNPN and CDR2 SVGIG (reference sequence). The CDR3 region is CAWSVRGGQGARGYTF. For the CDR3, the DNA is TGTGCCTGGAGTGTACGGGGGGGACAGGGGGCTAGAGGCTACACCTTC.

This clonotype was counted at least ten times. This CDR3 is CASSLEGELYEQYF. The CDR3, as DNA: TGTGCCAGCAGCTTAGAGGGGGAGTTGTACGAGCAGTACTTC. The chain employs TRBV11-1 and TRBJ2-7, with D perhaps TRBD1 (6 bases). The V end was cut by 1 base, the J end by 4 bases, with 11 bases between. The CDR3 length is 14 residues. Germline loops: CDR1 SGHAT, CDR2 FQDESV (reference sequence). The whole variable domain, remainder taken from reference TRBV11-1 and TRBJ2-7, is EAEVAQSPRYKITEKSQAVAFWCDPISGHATLYWYRQILGQGPELLVQFQDESVVDDSQLPKDRFSAERLKGVDSTLKIQPAELGDSAMYLCASSLEGELYEQYFGPGTRLTVT.

At least ten counts were recorded for this clonotype. V and J are TRBV30 and TRBJ1-5; D is undetermined. Trimming shortened V by 3 bases and J by 5 bases, and 11 bases separated the two germline ends. Germline V CDR1 and CDR2: GTSNPN, SVGIG (reference sequence). The CDR3 sequence is 13 residues long. CDR3 nucleotide sequence: TGTGCCTGGAGCGGCAGAAGAGATCAGCCCCAGCATTTT. It is translated as CAWSGRRDQPQHF. Based on the CDR3 plus reference TRBV30 and TRBJ1-5, the full variable domain is SQTIHQWPATLVQPVGSPLSLECTVEGTSNPNLYWYRQAAGRGLQLLFYSVGIGQISSEVPQNLSASRPQDRQFILSSKKLLLSDSGFYLCAWSGRRDQPQHFGDGTRLSIL.

This clonotype was picked up many times. At one boundary the junction diverges from the germline segment, which might be a read error. The V gene is TRBV5-1, the J gene TRBJ1-2; D is perhaps TRBD1 (5 bases). CDR3 size: 13 residues. The germline V gene encodes CDR1 SGHRS and CDR2 YFSETQ. CDR3 protein: CASRLEVRSTVTF. The CDR3 nucleotides read TGCGCCAGCAGATTGGAGGTGCGGTCGACAGTCACCTTC.

This chain connects TRBV5-5 to TRBJ2-2, with 7 bases lining up with TRBD1. The CDR3 spans 16 residues. Germline CDR1 is SGHKS and CDR2 is YYEKEE (reference sequence). The ends lost 6 bases at V and 4 bases at J; junction bases unmatched: 12. CDR3 in amino acids: CASNTETGVVTGELFF. The CDR3 DNA reads TGTGCCAGCAACACGGAAACAGGGGTGGTCACCGGGGAGCTGTTTTTT.

This clonotype was found many times. The chain couples TRBV3-1 to TRBJ2-3; no clear D gene. The V and J ends lost 0 bases and 7 bases respectively, with 8 bases between them. Looked up from germline, CDR1 is LGHDT and CDR2 is YNNKEL (reference sequence). The CDR3 loop spans 13 amino acids. This CDR3 is CASSQDPSHTQYF. CDR3 nucleotide sequence: TGTGCCAGCAGCCAAGACCCCTCCCATACGCAGTATTTT.

The chain recombines TRBV19 with TRBJ1-1, with D possibly being TRBD1 (5 bases). Trimming cost V 3 bases and J 0 bases, with 17 bases left between them. The CDR3 has 17 amino acids. CDR1 LNHDA and CDR2 SQIVND come from the germline V gene (reference sequence). CDR3 protein: CASSMGRRTNMNTEAFF. CDR3 in DNA: TGTGCCAGTAGTATGGGACGGAGGACCAACATGAACACTGAAGCTTTCTTT.

This clonotype has a count of ten or more. The genes are TRBV5-1 and TRBJ2-7, with 7 bases lining up with TRBD1. This CDR3 is 13 amino acids long. Losses at the gene ends were 0 bases for V and 6 bases for J; bases not matched to a gene: 3. In germline, CDR1 is SGHRS, CDR2 YFSETQ. CDR3 amino acids: CASSLEQGPEQYF. DNA for the CDR3: TGCGCCAGCAGCTTGGAACAGGGGCCCGAGCAGTACTTC.

This clonotype was recorded many times. DNA for the CDR3: TGTGCCACCAGTGGTTCGACAGGCGAAGCTTTCTTT. Translating it yields CATSGSTGEAFF. The V and J genes are TRBV24-1 and TRBJ1-1, with D possibly matching TRBD1 (6 bases). CDR1 is KGHDR, CDR2 SFDVKD, per germline. V lost 5 bases and J lost 8, with 11 bases in between. This CDR3 is built from 12 residues.

This clonotype was seen only once. CDR3 nucleotide sequence: TGTGCCAGCTCACCAGCGGGAGGGTACAATGAGCAGTTCTTC. Protein sequence: CASSPAGGYNEQFF. J is TRBJ2-1 and V is TRBV18; 9 bases are shared with TRBD2. Looked up from germline, CDR1 is KGHSH and CDR2 is LQKENI. The CDR3 is 14 residues long. V lost 2 bases to trimming and J lost 4 bases; unmatched junction nucleotides: 0. The full variable domain, its missing parts supplied by reference TRBV18 and TRBJ2-1, is NAGVMQNPRHLVRRRGQEARLRCSPMKGHSHVYWYRQLPEEGLKFMVYLQKENIIDESGMPKERFSAEFPKEGPSILRIQQVVRGDSAAYFCASSPAGGYNEQFFGPGTRLTVL.

At least ten counts were recorded for this clonotype. The chain recombines TRBV20-1 with TRBJ2-7; 11 bases map to TRBD1. V lost 1 base and J lost 3; bases outside the gene matches: 2. This CDR3 region has 14 residues. CDR1 and CDR2 from the germline V gene are DFQATT and SNEGSKA (reference sequence). For the CDR3, the DNA is TGCAGTGCTAGAGGGACAGGGGGCCTCTACGAGCAGTACTTC. Encoded protein: CSARGTGGLYEQYF.

This sequence joins TRBV6-1 and TRBJ1-5; 8 bases align to TRBD1. Germline-derived CDR1 and CDR2 are MNHNS and SASEGT. The CDR3 has 15 residues. Unmatched junction bases numbered 8, after V lost 7 bases and J lost 3 bases. In DNA, the CDR3 is TGTGCCAGCAACACAAGGGGACAGGTCAATCAGCCCCAGCATTTT. Its protein product is CASNTRGQVNQPQHF.

This clonotype was seen at least ten times. The rearrangement joins TRBV6-5 to TRBJ2-7; possibly TRBD1 or TRBD2 for D (5 bases each). Germline V gene sequence: CDR1 MNHEY, CDR2 SVGAGI. The CDR3 runs 13 residues. Trimming took off 2 bases at V and 6 bases at J, with 11 bases between the two ends. The CDR3 nucleotides read TGTGCCAGCAGTTACGAACGGGACCGCGAGCAGTACTTC. This translates into CASSYERDREQYF.

Ten or more counts support this clonotype. The V and J genes are TRBV7-2 and TRBJ1-5; 7 nucleotides match TRBD1. V was clipped by 5 bases and J by 7 bases; unmatched bases: 8. Per germline, CDR1 SGHTA and CDR2 FQGNSA. The CDR3 consists of 14 residues. CDR3 DNA sequence: TGTGCCAGCAGCCCGACAGGGAAGGGACAGCCCCAGCATTTT. This gives the protein CASSPTGKGQPQHF.

This clonotype was found many times. This rearrangement joins TRBV3-1 to TRBJ1-6; TRBD1 agrees at 11 bases. V lost 1 base and J lost 9; bases outside the gene matches: 2. The CDR3 has 15 amino acids. The germline CDR1 and CDR2 sequences are LGHDT and YNNKEL (reference sequence). The CDR3 reads CASSQVGTGGSPLHF. Here the CDR3 DNA reads TGTGCCAGCAGCCAAGTCGGGACAGGGGGTTCACCCCTCCACTTT.

This sequence joins TRBV7-9 and TRBJ1-1, with a weak D call TRBD1 (6 bases). The CDR3 is 14 amino acids. Per germline, CDR1 SEHNR and CDR2 FQNEAQ (reference sequence). V was shortened by 5 bases and J by 4 bases, with 14 bases between the two germline ends. The CDR3 sequence: CASSTAQGITEAFF. Here the CDR3 DNA reads TGTGCCAGCAGCACAGCACAGGGTATCACTGAAGCTTTCTTT.